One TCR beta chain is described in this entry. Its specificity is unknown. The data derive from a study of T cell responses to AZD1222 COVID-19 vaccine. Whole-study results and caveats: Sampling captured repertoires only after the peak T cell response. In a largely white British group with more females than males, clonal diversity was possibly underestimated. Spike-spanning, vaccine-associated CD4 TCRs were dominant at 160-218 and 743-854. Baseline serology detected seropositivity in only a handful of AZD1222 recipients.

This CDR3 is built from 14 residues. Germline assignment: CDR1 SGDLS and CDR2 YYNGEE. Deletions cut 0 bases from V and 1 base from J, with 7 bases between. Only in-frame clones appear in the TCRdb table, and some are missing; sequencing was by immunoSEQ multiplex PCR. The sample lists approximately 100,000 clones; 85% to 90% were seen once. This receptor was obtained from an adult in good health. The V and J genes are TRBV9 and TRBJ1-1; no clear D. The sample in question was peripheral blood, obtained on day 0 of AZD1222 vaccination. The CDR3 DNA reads TGTGCCAGCAGCGTAGGGGAACCGAACACTGAAGCTTTCTTT. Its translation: CASSVGEPNTEAFF.